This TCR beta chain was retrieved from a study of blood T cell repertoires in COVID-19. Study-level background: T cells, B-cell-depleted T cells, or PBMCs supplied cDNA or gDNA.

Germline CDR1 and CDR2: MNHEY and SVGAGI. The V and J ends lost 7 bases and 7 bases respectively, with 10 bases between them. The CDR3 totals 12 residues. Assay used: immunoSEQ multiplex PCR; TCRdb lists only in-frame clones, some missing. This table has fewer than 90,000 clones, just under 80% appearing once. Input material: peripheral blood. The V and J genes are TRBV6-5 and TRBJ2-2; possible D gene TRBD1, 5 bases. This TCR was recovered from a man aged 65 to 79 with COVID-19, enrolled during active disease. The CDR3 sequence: CASINRNGELFF. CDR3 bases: TGTGCCAGCATTAACAGGAACGGGGAGCTGTTTTTT.